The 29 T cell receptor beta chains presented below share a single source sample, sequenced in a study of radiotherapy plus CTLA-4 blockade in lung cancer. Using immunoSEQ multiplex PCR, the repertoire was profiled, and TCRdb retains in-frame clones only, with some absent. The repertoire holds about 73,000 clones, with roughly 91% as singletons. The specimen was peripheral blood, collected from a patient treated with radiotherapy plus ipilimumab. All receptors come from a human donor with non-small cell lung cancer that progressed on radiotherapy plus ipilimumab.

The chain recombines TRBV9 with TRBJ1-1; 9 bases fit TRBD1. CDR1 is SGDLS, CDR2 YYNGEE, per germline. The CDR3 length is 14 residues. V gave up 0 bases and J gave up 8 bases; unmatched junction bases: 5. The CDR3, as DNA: TGTGCCAGCAGCGTAGCTACAACAGGGGGCGAAGCTTTCTTT. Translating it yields CASSVATTGGEAFF.

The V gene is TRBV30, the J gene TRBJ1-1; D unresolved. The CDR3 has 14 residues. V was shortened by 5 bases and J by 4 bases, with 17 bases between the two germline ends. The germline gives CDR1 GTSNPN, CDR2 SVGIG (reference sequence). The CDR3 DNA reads TGTGCCTGGGCCCCTTCGGTGAGAACCACTGAAGCTTTCTTT. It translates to CAWAPSVRTTEAFF. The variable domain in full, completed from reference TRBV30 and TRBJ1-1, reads SQTIHQWPATLVQPVGSPLSLECTVEGTSNPNLYWYRQAAGRGLQLLFYSVGIGQISSEVPQNLSASRPQDRQFILSSKKLLLSDSGFYLCAWAPSVRTTEAFFGQGTRLTVV.

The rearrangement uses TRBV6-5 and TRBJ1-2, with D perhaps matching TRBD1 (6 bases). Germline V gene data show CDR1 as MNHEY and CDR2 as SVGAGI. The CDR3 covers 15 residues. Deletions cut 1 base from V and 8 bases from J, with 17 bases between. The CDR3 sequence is CASSYFAGGAGGYTF. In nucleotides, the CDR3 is TGTGCCAGCAGTTACTTCGCGGGGGGCGCGGGAGGCTACACCTTC.

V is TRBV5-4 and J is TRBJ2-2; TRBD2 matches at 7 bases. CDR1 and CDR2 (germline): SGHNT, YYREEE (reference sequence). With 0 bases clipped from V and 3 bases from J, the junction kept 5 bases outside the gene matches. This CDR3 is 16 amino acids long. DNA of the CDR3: TGTGCCAGCAGCTTGGGAGGGAGGGTCGACACCGGGGAGCTGTTTTTT. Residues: CASSLGGRVDTGELFF.

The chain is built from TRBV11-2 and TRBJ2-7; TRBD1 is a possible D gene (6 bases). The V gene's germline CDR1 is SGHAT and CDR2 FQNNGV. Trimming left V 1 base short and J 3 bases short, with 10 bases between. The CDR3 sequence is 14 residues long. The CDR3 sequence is CASSLGQVNYEQYF. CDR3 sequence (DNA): TGTGCCAGCAGCTTAGGACAGGTCAACTACGAGCAGTACTTC.

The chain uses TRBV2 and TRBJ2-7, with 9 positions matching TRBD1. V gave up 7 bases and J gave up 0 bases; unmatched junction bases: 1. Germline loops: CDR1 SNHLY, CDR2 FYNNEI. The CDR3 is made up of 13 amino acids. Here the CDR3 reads CASMGQGSYEQYF. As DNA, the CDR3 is TGTGCCAGCATGGGACAGGGCTCCTACGAGCAGTACTTC.

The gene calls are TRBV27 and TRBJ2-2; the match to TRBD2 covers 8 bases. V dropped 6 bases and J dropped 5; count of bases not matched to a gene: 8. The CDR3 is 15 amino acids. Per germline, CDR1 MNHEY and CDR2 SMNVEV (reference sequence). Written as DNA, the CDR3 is TGTGCCAGCAGGGGTCGGGGGGGCACGACCGGGGAGCTGTTTTTT. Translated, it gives CASRGRGGTTGELFF.

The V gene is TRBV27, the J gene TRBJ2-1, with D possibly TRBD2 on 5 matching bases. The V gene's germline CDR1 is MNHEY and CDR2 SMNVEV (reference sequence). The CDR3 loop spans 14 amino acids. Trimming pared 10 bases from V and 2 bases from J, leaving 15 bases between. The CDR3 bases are TGTGCCACCGCGACACTGAGGGCCTACAATGAGCAGTTCTTC. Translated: CATATLRAYNEQFF.

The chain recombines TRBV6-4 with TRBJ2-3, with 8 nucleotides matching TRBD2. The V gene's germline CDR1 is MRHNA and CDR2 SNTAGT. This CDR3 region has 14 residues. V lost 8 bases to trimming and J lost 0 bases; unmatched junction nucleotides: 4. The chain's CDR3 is CASAVAGSTDTQYF. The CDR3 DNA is TGTGCCAGCGCGGTAGCGGGGAGCACAGATACGCAGTATTTT.

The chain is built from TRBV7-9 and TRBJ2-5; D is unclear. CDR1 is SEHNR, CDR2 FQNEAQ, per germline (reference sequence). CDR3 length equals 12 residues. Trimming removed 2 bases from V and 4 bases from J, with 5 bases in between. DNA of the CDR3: TGTGCCAGCAGCTTATCTGGAGAGACCCAGTACTTC. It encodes CASSLSGETQYF.

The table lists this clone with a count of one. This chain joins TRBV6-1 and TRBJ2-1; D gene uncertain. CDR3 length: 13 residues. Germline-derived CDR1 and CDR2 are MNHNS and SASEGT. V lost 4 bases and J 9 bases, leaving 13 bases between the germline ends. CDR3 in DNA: TGTGCCAGCAGTGCTGTTAATCTCGGTGAGCAGTTCTTC. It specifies CASSAVNLGEQFF.

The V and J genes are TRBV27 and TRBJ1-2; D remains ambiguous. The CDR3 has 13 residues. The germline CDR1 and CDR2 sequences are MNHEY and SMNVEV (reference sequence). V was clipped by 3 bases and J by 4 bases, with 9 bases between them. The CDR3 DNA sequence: TGTGCCAGCAGTTTGGCACACAGCTATGGCTACACCTTC. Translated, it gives CASSLAHSYGYTF.

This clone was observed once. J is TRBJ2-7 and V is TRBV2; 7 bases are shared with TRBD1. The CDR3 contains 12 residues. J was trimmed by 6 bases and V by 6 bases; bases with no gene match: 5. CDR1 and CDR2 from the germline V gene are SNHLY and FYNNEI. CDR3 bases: TGTGCCAGCAGCTTACAGGGGTCCGAGCAGTACTTC. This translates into CASSLQGSEQYF.

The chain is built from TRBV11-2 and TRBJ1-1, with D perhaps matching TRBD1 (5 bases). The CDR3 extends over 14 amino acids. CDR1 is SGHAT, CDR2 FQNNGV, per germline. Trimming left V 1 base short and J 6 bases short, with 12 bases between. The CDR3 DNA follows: TGTGCCAGCAGCTTAGTCGGGACTCGGGCTGAAGCTTTCTTT. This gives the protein CASSLVGTRAEAFF.

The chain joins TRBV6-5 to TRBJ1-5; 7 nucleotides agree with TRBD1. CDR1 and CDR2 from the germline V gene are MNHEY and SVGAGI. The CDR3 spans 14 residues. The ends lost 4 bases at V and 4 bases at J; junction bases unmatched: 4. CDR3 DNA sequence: TGTGCCAGCAGTTCAATGACAGGGAATCAGCCCCAGCATTTT. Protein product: CASSSMTGNQPQHF.

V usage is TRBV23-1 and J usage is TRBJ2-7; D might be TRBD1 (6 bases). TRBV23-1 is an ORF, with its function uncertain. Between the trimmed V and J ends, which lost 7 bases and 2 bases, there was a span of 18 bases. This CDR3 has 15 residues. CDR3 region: CASIPPGQETYEQYV. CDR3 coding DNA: TGCGCCAGCATTCCTCCGGGACAAGAAACCTACGAGCAGTACGTC.

DNA for the CDR3: TGTGCCAGAAGCCCGACAGGGGAATACGAGCAGTACGTC. Its protein is CARSPTGEYEQYV. The chain combines TRBV5-3 with TRBJ2-7, with 8 bases fitting TRBD1. TRBV5-3 carries the ORF label, with uncertain function. Trimming at V came to 4 bases and at J to 4 bases, leaving 4 bases not matched to a gene. This CDR3 is 13 amino acids long.

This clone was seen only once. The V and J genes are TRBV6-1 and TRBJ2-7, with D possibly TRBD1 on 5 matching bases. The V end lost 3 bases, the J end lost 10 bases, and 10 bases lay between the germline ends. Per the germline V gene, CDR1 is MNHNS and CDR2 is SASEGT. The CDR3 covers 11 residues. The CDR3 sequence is CASSDPGPQYV. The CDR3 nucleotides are TGTGCCAGCAGTGACCCAGGGCCACAGTACGTC.

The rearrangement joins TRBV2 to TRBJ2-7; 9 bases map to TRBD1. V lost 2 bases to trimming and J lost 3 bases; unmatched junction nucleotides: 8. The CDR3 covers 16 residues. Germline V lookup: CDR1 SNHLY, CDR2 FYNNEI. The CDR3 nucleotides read TGTGCCAGCAGTGAATCTAGGGGACAGGGAGTCTACGAGCAGTACTTC. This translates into CASSESRGQGVYEQYF.

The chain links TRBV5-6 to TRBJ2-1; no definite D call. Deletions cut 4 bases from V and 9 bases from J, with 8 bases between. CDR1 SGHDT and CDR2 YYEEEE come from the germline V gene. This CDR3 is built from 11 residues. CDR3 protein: CASSLSREQFF. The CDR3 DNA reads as TGTGCCAGCAGCCTTAGTCGTGAGCAGTTCTTC.

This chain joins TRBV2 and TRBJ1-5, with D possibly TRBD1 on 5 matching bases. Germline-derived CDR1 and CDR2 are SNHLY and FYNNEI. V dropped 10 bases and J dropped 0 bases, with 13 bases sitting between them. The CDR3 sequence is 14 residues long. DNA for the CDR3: TGTGCCACCCGTGACAGCAATAGCAATCAGCCCCAGCATTTT. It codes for CATRDSNSNQPQHF.

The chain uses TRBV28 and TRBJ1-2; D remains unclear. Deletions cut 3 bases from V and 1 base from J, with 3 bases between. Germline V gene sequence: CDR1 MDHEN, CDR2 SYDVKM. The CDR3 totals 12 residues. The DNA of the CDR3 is TGTGCCAGCAGTTTGAATAACTATGGCTACACCTTC. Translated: CASSLNNYGYTF.

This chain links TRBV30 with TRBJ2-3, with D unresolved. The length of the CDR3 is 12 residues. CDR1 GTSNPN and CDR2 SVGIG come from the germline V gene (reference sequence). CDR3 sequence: CDFGVRPDTQYF. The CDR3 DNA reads TGTGATTTTGGGGTACGGCCAGATACGCAGTATTTT.

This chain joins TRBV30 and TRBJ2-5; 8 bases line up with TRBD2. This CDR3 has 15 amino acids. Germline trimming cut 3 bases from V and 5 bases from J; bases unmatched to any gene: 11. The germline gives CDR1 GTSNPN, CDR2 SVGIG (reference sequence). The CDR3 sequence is CAWRPRRGGVETQYF. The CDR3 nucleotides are TGTGCCTGGAGACCCCGTCGGGGGGGCGTTGAGACCCAGTACTTC. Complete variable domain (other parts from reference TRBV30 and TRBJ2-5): SQTIHQWPATLVQPVGSPLSLECTVEGTSNPNLYWYRQAAGRGLQLLFYSVGIGQISSEVPQNLSASRPQDRQFILSSKKLLLSDSGFYLCAWRPRRGGVETQYFGPGTRLLVL.

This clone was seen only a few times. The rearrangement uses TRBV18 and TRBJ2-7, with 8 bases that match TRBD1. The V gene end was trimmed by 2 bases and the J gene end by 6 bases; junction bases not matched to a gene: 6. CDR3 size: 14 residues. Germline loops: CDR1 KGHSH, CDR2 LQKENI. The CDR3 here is CASSPVGQVAEQYV. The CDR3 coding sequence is TGTGCCAGCTCACCAGTGGGACAGGTGGCCGAGCAGTACGTC.

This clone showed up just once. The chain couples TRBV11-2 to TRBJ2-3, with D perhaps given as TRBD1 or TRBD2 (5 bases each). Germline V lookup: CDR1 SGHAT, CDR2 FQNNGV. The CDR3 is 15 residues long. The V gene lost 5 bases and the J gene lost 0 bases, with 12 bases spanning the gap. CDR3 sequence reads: CASSQVWDSTDTQYF. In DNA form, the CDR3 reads TGTGCCAGCAGCCAAGTCTGGGACAGCACAGATACGCAGTATTTT.

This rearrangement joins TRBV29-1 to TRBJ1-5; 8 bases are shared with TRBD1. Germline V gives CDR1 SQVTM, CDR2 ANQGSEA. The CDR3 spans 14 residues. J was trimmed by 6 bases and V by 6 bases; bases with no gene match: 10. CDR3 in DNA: TGCAGCGTAGTACAGGGGGAAGAGGGTCAGCCCCAGCATTTT. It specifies CSVVQGEEGQPQHF.

The CDR3 loop is CASTFRPSNQPQHF. CDR3 nucleotides: TGTGCCAGTACATTCCGGCCTAGCAATCAGCCCCAGCATTTT. V usage is TRBV19 and J usage is TRBJ1-5, with D unclear. The CDR3 sequence is 14 residues long. Germline CDR1 and CDR2: LNHDA and SQIVND (reference sequence). Trimming took 7 bases from V and 0 from J, leaving 10 bases between them.

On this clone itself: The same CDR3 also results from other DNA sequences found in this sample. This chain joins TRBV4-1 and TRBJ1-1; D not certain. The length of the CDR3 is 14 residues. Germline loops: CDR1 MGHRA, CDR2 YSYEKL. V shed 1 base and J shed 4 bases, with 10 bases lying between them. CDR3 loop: CASSQGVVGTEAFF. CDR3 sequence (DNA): TGCGCCAGCAGCCAAGGGGTGGTCGGCACTGAAGCTTTCTTT.